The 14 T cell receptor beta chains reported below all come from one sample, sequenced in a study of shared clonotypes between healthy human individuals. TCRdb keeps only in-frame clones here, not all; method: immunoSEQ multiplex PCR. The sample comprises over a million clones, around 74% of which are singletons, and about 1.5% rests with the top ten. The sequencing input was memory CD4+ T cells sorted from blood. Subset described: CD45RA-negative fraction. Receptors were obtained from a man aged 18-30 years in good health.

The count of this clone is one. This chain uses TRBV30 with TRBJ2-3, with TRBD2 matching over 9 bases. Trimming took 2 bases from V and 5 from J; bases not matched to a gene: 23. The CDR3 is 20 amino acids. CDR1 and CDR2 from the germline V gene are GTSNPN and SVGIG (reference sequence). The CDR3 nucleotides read TGTGCCTGGAGTCTGACTGTAGGTTGGCGGGAGGGCCGGGTGATAGATACGCAGTATTTT. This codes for CAWSLTVGWREGRVIDTQYF.

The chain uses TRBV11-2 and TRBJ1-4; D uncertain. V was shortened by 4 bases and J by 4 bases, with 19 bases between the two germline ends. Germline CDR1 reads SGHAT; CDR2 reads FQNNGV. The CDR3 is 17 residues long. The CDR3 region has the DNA TGTGCCAGCAGCTCCGCTCCATTGACTGTTCATAATGAAAAACTGTTTTTT. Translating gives CASSSAPLTVHNEKLFF.

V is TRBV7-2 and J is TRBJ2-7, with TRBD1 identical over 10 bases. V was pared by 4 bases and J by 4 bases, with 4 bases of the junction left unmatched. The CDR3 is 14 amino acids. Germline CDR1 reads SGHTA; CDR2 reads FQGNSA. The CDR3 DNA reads TGTGCCAGCAGCTATGACAGGGGGCTGTACGAGCAGTACTTC. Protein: CASSYDRGLYEQYF. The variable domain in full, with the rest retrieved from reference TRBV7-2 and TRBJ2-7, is GAGVSQSPSNKVTEKGKDVELRCDPISGHTALYWYRQSLGQGLEFLIYFQGNSAPDKSGLPSDRFSAERTGGSVSTLTIQRTQQEDSAVYLCASSYDRGLYEQYFGPGTRLTVT.

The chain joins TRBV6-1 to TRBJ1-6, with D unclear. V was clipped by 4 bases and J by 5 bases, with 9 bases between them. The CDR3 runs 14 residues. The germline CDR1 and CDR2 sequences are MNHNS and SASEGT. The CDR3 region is CASSGSPNNSPLHF. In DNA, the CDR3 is TGTGCCAGCAGTGGTAGCCCCAATAATTCACCCCTCCACTTT.

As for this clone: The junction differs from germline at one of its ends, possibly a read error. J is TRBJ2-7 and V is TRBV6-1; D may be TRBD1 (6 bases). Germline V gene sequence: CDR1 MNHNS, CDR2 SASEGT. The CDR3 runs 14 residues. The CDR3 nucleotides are TGTGCCAGCAGCCTAAATTCGGGGACACGTAGCAAGAACTTC. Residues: CASSLNSGTRSKNF.

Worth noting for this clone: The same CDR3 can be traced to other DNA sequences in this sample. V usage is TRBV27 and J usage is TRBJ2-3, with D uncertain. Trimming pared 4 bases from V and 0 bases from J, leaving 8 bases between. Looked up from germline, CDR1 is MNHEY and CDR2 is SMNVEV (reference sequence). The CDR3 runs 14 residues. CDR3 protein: CASSSGSSTDTQYF. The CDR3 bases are TGTGCCAGCAGTTCAGGATCTAGCACAGATACGCAGTATTTT.

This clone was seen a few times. This CDR3 reads CASSLVRSSQAFF. DNA for the CDR3: TGTGCCAGCAGCTTAGTTCGGTCCTCTCAAGCTTTCTTT. The chain carries TRBV7-2 and TRBJ1-1, with no clear D. The V gene lost 1 base and the J gene lost 9 bases, with 12 bases spanning the gap. Looked up from germline, CDR1 is SGHTA and CDR2 is FQGNSA. CDR3 size: 13 residues.

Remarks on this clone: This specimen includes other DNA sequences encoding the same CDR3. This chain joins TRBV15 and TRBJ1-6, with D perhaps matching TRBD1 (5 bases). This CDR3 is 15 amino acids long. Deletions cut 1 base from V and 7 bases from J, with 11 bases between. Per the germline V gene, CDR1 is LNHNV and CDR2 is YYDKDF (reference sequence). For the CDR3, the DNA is TGTGCCACCAGCAGAGTGGGGGGAGGCAATTCACCCCTCCACTTT. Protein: CATSRVGGGNSPLHF. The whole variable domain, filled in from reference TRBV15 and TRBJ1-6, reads DAMVIQNPRYQVTQFGKPVTLSCSQTLNHNVMYWYQQKSSQAPKLLFHYYDKDFNNEADTPDNFQSRRPNTSFCFLDIRSPGLGDTAMYLCATSRVGGGNSPLHFGNGTRLTVT.

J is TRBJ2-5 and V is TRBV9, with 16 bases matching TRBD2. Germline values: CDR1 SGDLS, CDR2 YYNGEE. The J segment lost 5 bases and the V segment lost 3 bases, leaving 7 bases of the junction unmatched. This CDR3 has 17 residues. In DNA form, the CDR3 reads TGTGCCAGCAGCGAGGGACTAGCGGGGGGGCTGGTCGAGACCCAGTACTTC. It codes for CASSEGLAGGLVETQYF.

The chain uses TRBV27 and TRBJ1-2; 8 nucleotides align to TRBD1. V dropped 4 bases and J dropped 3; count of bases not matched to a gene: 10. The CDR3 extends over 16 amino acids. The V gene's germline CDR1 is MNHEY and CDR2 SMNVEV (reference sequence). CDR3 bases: TGTGCCAGCAGTTCCCCCTATGGACAGGGAGACTATGGCTACACCTTC. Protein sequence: CASSSPYGQGDYGYTF.

The CDR3 sequence is CASNPLGGRGTDTQYF. Written as DNA, the CDR3 is TGCGCCAGCAACCCCCTTGGGGGACGGGGCACAGATACGCAGTATTTT. The chain has TRBV10-2 and TRBJ2-3; D is possibly TRBD1 or TRBD2 (5 bases each). In germline, CDR1 is WSHSY, CDR2 SAAADI. The V gene lost 7 bases and the J gene lost 1 base, with 18 bases spanning the gap. CDR3 size: 16 residues.

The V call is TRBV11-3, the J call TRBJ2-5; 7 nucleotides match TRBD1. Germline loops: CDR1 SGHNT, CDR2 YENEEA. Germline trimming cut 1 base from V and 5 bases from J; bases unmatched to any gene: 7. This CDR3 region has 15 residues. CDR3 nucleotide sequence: TGTGCCAGCAGCTTAGGAGGGGGCGCGCGGGAGACCCAGTACTTC. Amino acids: CASSLGGGARETQYF.

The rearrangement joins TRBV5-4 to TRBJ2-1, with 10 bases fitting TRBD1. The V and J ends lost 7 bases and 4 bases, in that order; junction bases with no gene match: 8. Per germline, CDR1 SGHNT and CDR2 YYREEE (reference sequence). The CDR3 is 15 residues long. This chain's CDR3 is CASLLTGQGYNEQFF. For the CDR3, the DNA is TGTGCCAGCCTACTCACGGGACAGGGGTACAATGAGCAGTTCTTC.

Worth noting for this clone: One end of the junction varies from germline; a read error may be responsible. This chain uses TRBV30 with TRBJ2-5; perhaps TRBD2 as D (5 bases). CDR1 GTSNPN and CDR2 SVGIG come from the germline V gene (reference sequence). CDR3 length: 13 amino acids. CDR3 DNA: TGTGCCGGGAGTCGAGAGGTGGGGGAGACCCAGTACTTC. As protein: CAGSREVGETQYF.